The entry that follows covers one TCR beta chain sequence. This entry is derived from a study of T cell responses to AZD1222 COVID-19 vaccine. The CDR3 covers 15 residues. With 4 bases clipped from V and 7 bases from J, the junction kept 5 bases outside the gene matches. From germline, CDR1 is SGHRS and CDR2 YFSETQ. Measured with immunoSEQ multiplex PCR; TCRdb has only the in-frame clones, and not every one. The sample carries about 100,000 clones, 70% to 90% recorded once. This TCR came from an adult in good health. V is TRBV5-1 and J is TRBJ2-1; the match to TRBD2 covers 13 bases. The sequenced sample was peripheral blood, obtained on day 0 of AZD1222 vaccination. The CDR3 here is CASSPEGLAGNEQFF. DNA for the CDR3: TGCGCCAGCAGCCCTGAGGGACTAGCGGGGAATGAGCAGTTCTTC.